Shown below are 5 T cell receptor beta chains from a single sample sequenced in a study of T-cell memory formation after mild COVID-19. TCRdb re-derived calls from the 5' RACE reads in MiXCR, one entry per CDR3 protein. The sample shows nearly 5,000 distinct CDR3 sequences, under 45% of them seen only once. What was sequenced was PBMCs or a T cell subset sorted from them (not recorded which). The receptors here all came from an adult who had mild COVID-19 (a few samples of this study predate the infection). Cell type and time point are not known.

V is TRBV5-1 and J is TRBJ2-1; TRBD2 might be the D (6 bases). The CDR3 consists of 15 residues. Trimming stripped 0 bases from V and 7 bases from J, with 14 bases between. Germline V CDR1 and CDR2: SGHRS, YFSETQ. The CDR3 bases are TGCGCCAGCAGCTTGGGGGAAACTAGCTGGAATGAGCAGTTCTTC. Protein: CASSLGETSWNEQFF.

The rearrangement links TRBV9 to TRBJ2-1; TRBD2 agrees at 9 bases. This CDR3 region has 17 residues. Per germline, CDR1 SGDLS and CDR2 YYNGEE. V gave up 6 bases and J gave up 0 bases; unmatched junction bases: 10. The CDR3 DNA sequence: TGTGCCAGCACCGGAACTAGCGGGTTTTTCTCCTACAATGAGCAGTTCTTC. Protein product: CASTGTSGFFSYNEQFF.

The chain links TRBV12-3 or TRBV12-4 to TRBJ2-1; D unclear. Trimming removed 3 bases from V and 8 bases from J, with 11 bases in between. The CDR3 spans 13 residues. In nucleotides, the CDR3 is TGTGCCAGCAGTTTCGCCACTCCCCATGAGCAGTTCTTC. Translating gives CASSFATPHEQFF.

This clonotype qualifies as medium-sized (0.01 to 0.1%). This sequence joins TRBV27 and TRBJ1-4; D call uncertain. The V end lost 5 bases, the J end lost 14 bases, and 21 bases lay between the germline ends. This CDR3 is 14 amino acids long. Per germline, CDR1 MNHEY and CDR2 SMNVEV (reference sequence). In DNA form, the CDR3 reads TGTGCCAGCAGTCTCACTGGCCCCCCTTTCAAGCTGTTTTTT. Protein: CASSLTGPPFKLFF.

The CDR3 here is CASSPRGQGTEAFF. The DNA for the CDR3 is TGTGCCAGCAGCCCTCGAGGCCAGGGCACTGAAGCTTTCTTT. J is TRBJ1-1 and V is TRBV7-9; possible D gene TRBD1, 5 bases. Germline V gives CDR1 SEHNR, CDR2 FQNEAQ (reference sequence). The CDR3 has 14 amino acids. The V end lost 5 bases, the J end lost 4 bases, and 14 bases lay between the germline ends.